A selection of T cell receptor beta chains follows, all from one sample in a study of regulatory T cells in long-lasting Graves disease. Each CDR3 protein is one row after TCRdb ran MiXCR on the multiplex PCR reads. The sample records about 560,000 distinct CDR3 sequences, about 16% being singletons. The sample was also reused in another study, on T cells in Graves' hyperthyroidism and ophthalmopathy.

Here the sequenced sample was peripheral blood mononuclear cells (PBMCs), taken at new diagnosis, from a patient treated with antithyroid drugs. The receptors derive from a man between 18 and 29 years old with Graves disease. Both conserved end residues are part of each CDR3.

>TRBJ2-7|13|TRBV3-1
CASSQVETYEQYF
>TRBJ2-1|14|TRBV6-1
CASSDQGSYNEQFF
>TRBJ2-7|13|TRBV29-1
CSARGDVESEQYF
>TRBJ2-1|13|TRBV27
CASSYSRNNEQFF
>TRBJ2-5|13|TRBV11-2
CASSLIFRETQYF
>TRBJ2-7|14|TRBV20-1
CSARSGTGAYEQYF
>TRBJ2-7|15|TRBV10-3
CAISDEAGGTYEQYF
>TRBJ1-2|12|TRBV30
CAWAPGLYGYTF
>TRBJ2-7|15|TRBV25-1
CASSEMGSGAYEQYF
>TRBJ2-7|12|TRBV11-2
CASSQTGVVQYF
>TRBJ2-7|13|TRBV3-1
CASSPLGGREQYF
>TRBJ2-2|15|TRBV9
CASSVEQGGPGELFF
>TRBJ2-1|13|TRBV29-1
CSTRIASYNEQFF
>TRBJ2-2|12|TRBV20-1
CSAKEGAGELFF
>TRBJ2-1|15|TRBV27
CASSLNQGPYNEQFF
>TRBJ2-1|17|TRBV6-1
CASSLPGAGQTYNEQFF
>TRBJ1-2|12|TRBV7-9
CASSPSVTGYTF
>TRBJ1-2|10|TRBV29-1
CSIDREGYTF
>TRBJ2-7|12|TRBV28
CATQGALNEQYF
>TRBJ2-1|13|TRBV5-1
CASARGGDNEQFF
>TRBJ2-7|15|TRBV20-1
CSASGGLRGSYEQYF
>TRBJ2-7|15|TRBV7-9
CASSKLRTSVYEQYF
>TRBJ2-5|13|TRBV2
CASNKETQETQYF
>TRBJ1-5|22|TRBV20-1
CSARAFRAPGGVRWDSNQPQHF
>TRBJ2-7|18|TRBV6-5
CASSYTAPGTSGSYEQYF
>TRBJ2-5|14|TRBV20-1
CSAIDSGSQETQYF
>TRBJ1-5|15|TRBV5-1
CASSPTSPVGKPQHF
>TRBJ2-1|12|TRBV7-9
CASSGEQYEQFF
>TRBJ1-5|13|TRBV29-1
CSGRYRGNQPQHF
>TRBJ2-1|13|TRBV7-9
CASSLIAGGEQFF
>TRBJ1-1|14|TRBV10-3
CAISSTGVDTEAFF
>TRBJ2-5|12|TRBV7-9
CASSTRSLTQYF
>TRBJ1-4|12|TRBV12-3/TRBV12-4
CASSLADEKLFF
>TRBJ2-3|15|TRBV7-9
CATPPLAGLQDTQYF
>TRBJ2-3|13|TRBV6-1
CASSTGDSATQYF
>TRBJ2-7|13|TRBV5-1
CASRHISYYEQYF
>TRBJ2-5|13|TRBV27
CASSLDILETQYF
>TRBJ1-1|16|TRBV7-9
CASSLGVGTKNTEAFF
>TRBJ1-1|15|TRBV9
CASSVAVGLDTEAFF
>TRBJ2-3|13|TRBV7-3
CASSFSEKDTQYF
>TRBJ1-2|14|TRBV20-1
CSATRTGGHYGYTF
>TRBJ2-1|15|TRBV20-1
CSARTLAGSYNEQFF
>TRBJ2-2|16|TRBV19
CASSIWGRAVTGELFF
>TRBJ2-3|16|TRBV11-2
CASSQGGRSGTDTQYF
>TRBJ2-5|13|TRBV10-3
CAISQLGGETQYF
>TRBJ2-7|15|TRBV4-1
CASSGRTGSSYEQYF
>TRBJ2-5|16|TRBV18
CASSPPGSGNQETQYF
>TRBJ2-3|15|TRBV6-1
CASRETSGHTDTQYF
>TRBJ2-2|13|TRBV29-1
CSVDPGNTGELFF
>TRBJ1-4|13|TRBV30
CAWSLLTHEKLFF
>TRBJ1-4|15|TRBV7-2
CASSPEAGVDEKLFF
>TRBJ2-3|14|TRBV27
CASSQELAEDTQYF
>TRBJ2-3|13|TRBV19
CASSKLTTHTQYF
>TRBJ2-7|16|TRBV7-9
CASSFSPGQGVHEQYF
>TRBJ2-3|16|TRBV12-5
CASGLATGTSADTQYF
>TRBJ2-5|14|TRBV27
CASKDASGVETQYF
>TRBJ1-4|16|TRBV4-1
CASSQDSGTGYEKLFF
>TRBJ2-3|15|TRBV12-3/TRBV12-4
CASSRLAGGLDTQYF
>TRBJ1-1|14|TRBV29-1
CSVRQGAVNTEAFF